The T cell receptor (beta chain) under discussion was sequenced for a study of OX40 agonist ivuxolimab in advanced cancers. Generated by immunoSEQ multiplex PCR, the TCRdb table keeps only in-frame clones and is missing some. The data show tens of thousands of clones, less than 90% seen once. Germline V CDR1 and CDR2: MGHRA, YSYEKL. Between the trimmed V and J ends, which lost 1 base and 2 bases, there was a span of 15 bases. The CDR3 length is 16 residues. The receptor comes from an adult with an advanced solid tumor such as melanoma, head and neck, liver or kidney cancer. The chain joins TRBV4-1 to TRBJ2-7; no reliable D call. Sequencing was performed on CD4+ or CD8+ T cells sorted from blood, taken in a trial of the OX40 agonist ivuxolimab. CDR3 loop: CASSQAVGSLAYEQYF. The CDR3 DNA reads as TGCGCCAGCAGCCAAGCAGTCGGGTCTCTGGCCTACGAGCAGTACTTC.